The clone carrying this T cell receptor beta chain was observed at least ten times. Its antigen remains unidentified. The record originates from a study of T cells in Graves' hyperthyroidism and ophthalmopathy. General observations from the study: The model predicted ophthalmopathy a median approximately 6 months before onset. Blood held most thyroid clonotypes expanded above 0.001 frequency.

Germline trimming cut 0 bases from V and 0 bases from J; bases unmatched to any gene: 12. The CDR3 has 20 amino acids. The germline gives CDR1 ENHRY, CDR2 SYGVKD. Subjects aged 18 to 65 presented with newly diagnosed hyperthyroidism of less than 2 months' duration. PBMCs came from more than 9 ml fresh peripheral blood. RNA transcripts gave rise to amplified TCR beta CDR3 regions. Carried out on the TCR CDR3, a first-round RT-PCR used the HTBI primer set. TCRdb passed the multiplex PCR reads through MiXCR, listing each CDR3 protein once. The sample gives roughly 720,000 distinct CDR3 sequences, roughly 17% of which show up once; around 15% is in the top ten.

The gene calls are TRBV10-3 and TRBJ2-2; TRBD2 matches 8 bases. Sequenced: blood. The source is a man aged 45-65 years with Graves' hyperthyroidism. The CDR3 DNA is TGTGCCATCAGTGAGTCGCCCGGGACTAGAAAAGGGTCGAACACCGGGGAGCTGTTTTTT. It specifies CAISESPGTRKGSNTGELFF.